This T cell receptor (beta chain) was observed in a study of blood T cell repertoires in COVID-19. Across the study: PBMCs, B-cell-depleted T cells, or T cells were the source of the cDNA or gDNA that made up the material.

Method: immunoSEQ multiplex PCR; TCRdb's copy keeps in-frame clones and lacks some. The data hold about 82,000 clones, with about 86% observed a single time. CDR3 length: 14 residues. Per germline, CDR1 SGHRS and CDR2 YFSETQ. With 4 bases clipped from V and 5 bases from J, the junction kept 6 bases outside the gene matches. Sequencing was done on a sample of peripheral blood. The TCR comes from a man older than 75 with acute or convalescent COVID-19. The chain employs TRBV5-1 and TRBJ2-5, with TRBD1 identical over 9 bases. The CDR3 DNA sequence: TGCGCCAGCAGCCCACAGGGGGCTTCGGAGACCCAGTACTTC. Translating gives CASSPQGASETQYF.